This T cell receptor (beta chain) originates from a study of blood T cell repertoires in COVID-19. Sequencing used immunoSEQ multiplex PCR; TCRdb keeps in-frame clones, though not all of them. The sample shows some 150,000 clones, roughly 89% of them seen only once. This sequence was found in a woman aged 50 to 60 with acute or convalescent COVID-19. Sequenced input: peripheral blood.

The CDR3 coding sequence is TGTGCCAGCAGTGAACAGGGGTTAGCCAAAAACATTCAGTACTTC. Its translation: CASSEQGLAKNIQYF. The J gene is TRBJ2-4, the V gene TRBV25-1; TRBD1 might be the D (6 bases). Germline V gene sequence: CDR1 MGHDK, CDR2 SYGVNS. The CDR3 length is 15 residues. V lost 2 bases and J lost 0, with 8 bases in between.